The TCR beta chain described here comes from a study of control samples from healthy donors and cancer patients. V shed 7 bases and J shed 0 bases, with 16 bases lying between them. There are 16 residues in the CDR3. CDR1 and CDR2 from the germline V gene are SGHAT and FQDESV (reference sequence). Sequencing was performed with immunoSEQ multiplex PCR; in TCRdb, only in-frame clones are kept and a portion is missing. The profile shows more than 100,000 clones, 80% to 95% of them singletons. This sequence was found in a woman aged 18 to 35 in good health. Sample: blood. This rearrangement joins TRBV11-1 to TRBJ1-3; the D is unclear. CDR3 nucleotide sequence: TGTGCCAGCAACGGCCCCAGATACAGCTCTGGAAACACCATATATTTT. Encoded protein: CASNGPRYSSGNTIYF.